A selection of T cell receptor beta chains follows, all from one sample in a study of cytomegalovirus exposure and HLA in healthy donors. Libraries were prepared by immunoSEQ multiplex PCR; TCRdb keeps only in-frame clonotypes and omits some of them. The sample holds 100,000 to 150,000 clones, about nine tenths seen once. Sequencing input: PBMCs. These TCRs come from a man aged 25-45 years in good health and CMV-seronegative. Both conserved end residues are part of each CDR3. The order of the fields is D gene, J gene, clone size, V gene, CDR3 length, CDR3 DNA, CDR3 protein. D genes are given only for firm matches. Where a row states a size, it is once, few, many or the class of an expanded clone; other rows omit it.

TRBD1 TRBJ2-3 . TRBV13 16 TGTGCCAGCAGCAACCAACCGGGACAGGTCACAGATACGCAGTATTTT CASSNQPGQVTDTQYF
TRBD1 TRBJ1-2 . TRBV5-1 16 TGCGCCAGCAGTCCCTGGAGACAGGGAAAGAACTATGGCTACACCTTC CASSPWRQGKNYGYTF
TRBD1 TRBJ2-2 . TRBV7-3 16 TGTGCCAGCAGCTTAAAGGGACAGGGTAGTTTCGGGGAGCTGTTTTTT CASSLKGQGSFGELFF
TRBD1 TRBJ2-2 . TRBV7-9 14 TGTGCCAGCAGCCAGGGGGCACAACCGGGGAAGCTGTTTTTT CASSQGAQPGKLFF
. TRBJ2-7 . TRBV5-6 15 TGTGCCAGCAGCTTATCCGGGACTCCCACCTACGAGCAGTACTTC CASSLSGTPTYEQYF
. TRBJ2-7 . TRBV6-1 15 TGTGCCAGCAGTGAATCGTCAGGTCAGAGTGACGAGCAGTACTTC CASSESSGQSDEQYF
TRBD2 TRBJ2-2 once TRBV19 16 TGTGCCAGTATGTTCGAGGGAGGGCCCTACACCGGGGAGCTGTTTTTT CASMFEGGPYTGELFF
TRBD2 TRBJ2-3 . TRBV7-3 17 TGTGCCAGCAGCTTACGGGGGACTAGCGGGAGTACAGATACGCAGTATTTT CASSLRGTSGSTDTQYF
. TRBJ2-7 once TRBV27 15 TGTGCCAGCAGTTTACAGGGAAGAGCGCACTACGAGCAGTACTTC CASSLQGRAHYEQYF
TRBD1 TRBJ2-7 . TRBV7-9 14 TGTGCCAGCAGCCCAAGACAGGGTTTGGAAGAGCAGTACTTC CASSPRQGLEEQYF
. TRBJ2-6 . TRBV27 16 TGTGCCAGTCCCGACGGTGGGGGCATAGGGGCCAACGTCCTGACTTTC CASPDGGGIGANVLTF
TRBD1 TRBJ1-2 . TRBV19 16 TGTGCCAGTAGTTGGACAGGGGGATCGGGGAATAATGGCTACACCTTC CASSWTGGSGNNGYTF
. TRBJ2-7 . TRBV6-1 14 TGTGCCAGCAGCCCAGGGACTTTGAAATACGAGCAGTACTTC CASSPGTLKYEQYF
. TRBJ1-2 . TRBV19 13 TGTGCCAGTAGTATCAGGCAGATCCCGGACTACACCTTC CASSIRQIPDYTF
TRBD1 TRBJ2-1 once TRBV6-6 13 TGTGCCAGCAGTTATGGGACAGACAATGAGCAGTTCTTC CASSYGTDNEQFF
. TRBJ1-1 few TRBV4-3 14 TGCGCCAGCAGCCAAGAGCGGGGGGACACTGAAGCTTTCTTT CASSQERGDTEAFF
TRBD1 TRBJ2-7 . TRBV13 14 TGTGCCAGCGCCTCTCGGACAGGGGACTACGAGCAGTACTTC CASASRTGDYEQYF
. TRBJ1-1 . TRBV7-9 17 TGTGCCAGCAGCATCAACTCCGGAGGGTCAGTTAACACTGAAGCTTTCTTT CASSINSGGSVNTEAFF
. TRBJ2-5 . TRBV2 11 TGTGCCAGCACTCTACGGGAGACCCAGTACTTC CASTLRETQYF
. TRBJ1-2 . TRBV30 16 TGTGCCTGGATACCCTTCCAGGTACAGGGTTTAGGCGGCTACACCTTC CAWIPFQVQGLGGYTF
. TRBJ1-5 . TRBV6-4 14 TGTGCCAGCAGTGACTCGATAGAGGTTCAGCCCCAGCATTTT CASSDSIEVQPQHF
. TRBJ2-7 . TRBV10-3 16 TGTGCCATCAGTGGGATCCTGACAGGCAGCTCCTACGAGCAGTACTTC CAISGILTGSSYEQYF
. TRBJ1-3 once TRBV6-1 17 TGTGCCAGCAGTGAATACTATGGCGGCATCTCTGGAAACACCATATATTTT CASSEYYGGISGNTIYF
TRBD1 TRBJ1-5 . TRBV12-5 14 TGTGCTAGTGGATCGGACAGGGGGAATCAGCCCCAGCATTTT CASGSDRGNQPQHF
TRBD2 TRBJ2-2 . TRBV13 15 TGTGCCAGCAGGCCGGGACTAGCGGGAGCCGGGGAGCTGTTTTTT CASRPGLAGAGELFF
. TRBJ2-1 once TRBV27 13 TGTGCCAGCAGTCCGAAGCTAGTGAATGAGCAGTTCTTC CASSPKLVNEQFF
TRBD1 TRBJ2-7 . TRBV5-1 16 TGCGCCAGCAGCATTTTAGGGACAGGGATTTCCTACGAGCAGTACTTC CASSILGTGISYEQYF
. TRBJ1-1 . TRBV25-1 12 TGTGCCACACAGGGTACGTACACTGAAGCTTTCTTT CATQGTYTEAFF
TRBD1 TRBJ2-2 few TRBV2 14 TGTGCCAGCAGTGTCGGGACAGTCACCGGGGAGCTGTTTTTT CASSVGTVTGELFF
. TRBJ1-2 . TRBV30 12 TGTGCCCGGACGGAGATAAACTATGGCTACACCTTC CARTEINYGYTF
TRBD2 TRBJ2-7 . TRBV4-1 15 TGCGCCAGCAGCCCCGACCCGGGACTAATTTACGAGCAGTACTTC CASSPDPGLIYEQYF
TRBD2 TRBJ2-1 . TRBV30 13 TGTGCCTGGAGCCAACTAGCGGGAGTTGAGCAGTTCTTC CAWSQLAGVEQFF
TRBD1 TRBJ1-1 . TRBV29-1 13 TGCAGCGGACCAGGGGGCGAGAACACTGAAGCTTTCTTT CSGPGGENTEAFF
. TRBJ2-7 once TRBV6-1 15 TGTGCCAGCGGCCTCCAGCGGTCCTTCTCCTACGAGCAGTACTTC CASGLQRSFSYEQYF
. TRBJ1-5 once TRBV7-9 16 TGTGCCAGCAGCCACCAGGGCGGGGGATACAATCAGCCCCAGCATTTT CASSHQGGGYNQPQHF
TRBD1 TRBJ1-6 few TRBV6-5 15 TGTGCCAGCAGTTTAACAGGACAGGGAACTTCACCCCTCCACTTT CASSLTGQGTSPLHF
. TRBJ2-7 . TRBV14 15 TGTGCCAGCAGCCAAGATAACGCTAGCATCGACGAGCAGTACTTC CASSQDNASIDEQYF
TRBD2 TRBJ2-7 . TRBV6-5 13 TGTGCCAGCAGTTACATGCGGGAGGGTGAGCAGTACTTC CASSYMREGEQYF
. TRBJ2-1 . TRBV7-2 15 TGTGCCAGCAGCTTAATGGCTCCTTCCTACAATGAGCAGTTCTTC CASSLMAPSYNEQFF
TRBD1 TRBJ2-4 . TRBV7-8 18 TGTGCCAGCAGCTTATCTACAGGGGCGCTGGTTTCCAAAAACATTCAGTACTTC CASSLSTGALVSKNIQYF
. TRBJ2-7 . TRBV25-1 14 TGTGCCAGCACGGGGGCAGGGAGGGCCTACGAGCAGTACTTC CASTGAGRAYEQYF
. TRBJ1-6 . TRBV9 15 TGTGCCAGCAGCGTGGGGGGAATGGATAATTCACCCCTCCACTTT CASSVGGMDNSPLHF
. TRBJ1-5 . TRBV7-9 15 TGTGCCAGCAGCTCCCCAGGGCTGGGCAATCAGCCCCAGCATTTT CASSSPGLGNQPQHF
TRBD1 TRBJ2-7 . TRBV4-1 14 TGCGCCAGCAGCCAATTGACAGGGGCCTACGAGCAGTACTTC CASSQLTGAYEQYF
TRBD1 TRBJ2-2 . TRBV2 14 TGTGCCAGCAGTGGTCAGGGGGCAACCGGGGAGCTGTTTTTT CASSGQGATGELFF